This entry is about one T cell receptor beta chain. This clone is termed medium-sized (0.01 to 0.1%). The target of this receptor is not known. Nothing much larger sits one base from this clone, and base qualities are not available. This entry is derived from a study of metastatic and nonmetastatic thyroid tumors (dated by TCRdb to 2018 to 2020). In terms of the full investigation: For patients with malignant and with benign thyroid disease, the researchers compared repertoires between peripheral blood samples and tumor or nodule tissue samples.

The method was PCR. TCRdb names Illumina HiSeq 4000 as the instrument used. High-throughput sequencing was used to profile the TCR beta-chain CDR3 region of each patient. Processing in the source paper ran as follows. The researchers built a classifier to tell apart papillary thyroid cancer patients with distant metastasis, based on CDR3 differences among clinicopathological groups. Repertoire diversity was assessed with the Shannon index, and tumor-blood repertoire similarity with the Morisita-Horn index. The public reads were quality trimmed at Q25 with fastp and then assembled into clones with MiXCR by TCRdb, keeping productive beta chains. None of the V and J calls come from the authors' own analysis; TCRdb made them. This sample gives around 34,000 clones in total; about 15% of them show up just once. Around 3.1% of the sample is taken by the ten largest. Via the germline V gene (reference sequence), CDR1 is MNHEY and CDR2 SMNVEV. From the cysteine through the phenylalanine, the CDR3 covers 17 amino acids. The only DNA kept is the CDR3, 51 bases in frame from the first base. Relative to germline, V is 2 bases shorter and J is 4 bases shorter, with 21 bases between their ends.

The paper's findings and limits, for the study overall: In both blood and tumor samples, TCR beta diversity was reported to be significantly higher in malignant tumors than in benign nodules.

None of the patients had been given any treatment before thyroid surgery. Using T-cell receptor beta sequencing, the study looked back at clinical samples from patients collected from about 2011 to 2018. The chain links TRBV27 with TRBJ2-7, with TRBD2 as a weak D call on 6 bases. This TCR came from a female donor with papillary thyroid cancer or a benign thyroid nodule (not recorded which). Some clones in this sample may be carry-over from other donors' samples. The material sequenced was blood. Here is the DNA: TGTGCCAGCAGTTTACTCGGCAGGGCTACTAGCCGGTACGAGCAGTACTTC. Its protein is CASSLLGRATSRYEQYF.